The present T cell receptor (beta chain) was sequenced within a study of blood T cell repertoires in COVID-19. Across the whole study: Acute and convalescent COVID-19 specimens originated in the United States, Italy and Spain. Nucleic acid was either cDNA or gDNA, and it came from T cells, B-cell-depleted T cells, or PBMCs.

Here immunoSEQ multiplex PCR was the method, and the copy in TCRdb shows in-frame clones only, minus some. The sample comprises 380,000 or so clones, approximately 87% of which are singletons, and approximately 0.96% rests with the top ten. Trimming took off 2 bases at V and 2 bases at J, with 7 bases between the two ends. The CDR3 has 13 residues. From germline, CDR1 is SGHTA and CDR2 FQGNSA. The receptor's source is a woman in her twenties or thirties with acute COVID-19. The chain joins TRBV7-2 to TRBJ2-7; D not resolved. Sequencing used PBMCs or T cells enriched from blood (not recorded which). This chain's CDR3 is CASSLHGAYEQYF. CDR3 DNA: TGTGCCAGCAGCTTACACGGAGCCTACGAGCAGTACTTC.